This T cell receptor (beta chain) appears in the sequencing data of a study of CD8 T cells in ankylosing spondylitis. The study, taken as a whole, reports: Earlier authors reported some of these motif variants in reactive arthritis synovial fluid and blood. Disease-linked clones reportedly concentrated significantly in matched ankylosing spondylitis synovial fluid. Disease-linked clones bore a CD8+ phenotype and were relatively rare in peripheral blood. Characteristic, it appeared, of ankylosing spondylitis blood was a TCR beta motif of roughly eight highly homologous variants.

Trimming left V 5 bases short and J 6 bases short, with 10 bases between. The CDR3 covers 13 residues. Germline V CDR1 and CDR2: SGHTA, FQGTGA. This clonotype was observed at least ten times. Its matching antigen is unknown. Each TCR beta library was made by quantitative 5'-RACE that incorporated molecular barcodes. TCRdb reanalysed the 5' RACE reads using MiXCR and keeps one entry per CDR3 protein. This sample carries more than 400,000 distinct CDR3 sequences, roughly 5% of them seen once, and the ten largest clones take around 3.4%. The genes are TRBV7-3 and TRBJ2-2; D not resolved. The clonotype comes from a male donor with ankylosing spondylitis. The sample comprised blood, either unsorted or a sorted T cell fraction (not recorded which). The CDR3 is CASSLFKAGELFF. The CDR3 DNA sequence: TGTGCCAGCAGCCTCTTTAAAGCCGGGGAGCTGTTTTTT.